The 25 T cell receptor beta chains reported below all come from one sample, sequenced in a study of blood T cell repertoires in COVID-19. TCRdb keeps only in-frame clones here, not all; method: immunoSEQ multiplex PCR. This table has some 240,000 clones, roughly 82% appearing once. The sample was peripheral blood. The receptor source for this set is a woman between 35 and 50 years old who had recovered from COVID-19.

The chain couples TRBV11-2 to TRBJ2-3, with a possible D match to TRBD1 (5 bases). Germline CDR1 and CDR2: SGHAT and FQNNGV. This CDR3 contains 14 residues. V lost 1 base and J lost 2, with 7 bases in between. The CDR3 region is CASSLGQPTDTQYF. The CDR3 DNA reads as TGTGCCAGCAGCTTAGGACAGCCCACAGATACGCAGTATTTT.

This chain uses TRBV2 with TRBJ2-1; D possibly corresponds to TRBD1 (5 bases). This CDR3 comprises 15 residues. Per germline, CDR1 SNHLY and CDR2 FYNNEI. Trimming removed 1 base from V and 9 bases from J, with 16 bases in between. The CDR3 nucleotides read TGTGCCAGCAGTGAAGGGGGCCTATACCTCGGTGAGCAGTTCTTC. Encoded protein: CASSEGGLYLGEQFF. The complete variable domain, with remaining parts taken from reference TRBV2 and TRBJ2-1, reads EPEVTQTPSHQVTQMGQEVILRCVPISNHLYFYWYRQILGQKVEFLVSFYNNEISEKSEIFDDQFSVERPDGSNFTLKIRSTKLEDSAMYFCASSEGGLYLGEQFFGPGTRLTVL.

The chain recombines TRBV15 with TRBJ2-2; unclear D gene. V was clipped by 0 bases and J by 10 bases, with 18 bases between them. CDR1 and CDR2 (germline): LNHNV, YYDKDF (reference sequence). The CDR3 runs to 16 residues. The CDR3: CATSRDPATDFKELFF. The CDR3 nucleotides read TGTGCCACCAGCAGAGACCCTGCAACCGACTTCAAGGAGCTGTTTTTT.

The chain links TRBV5-1 to TRBJ1-3, with D perhaps TRBD1 (6 bases). V lost 2 bases and J 0 bases, leaving 9 bases between the germline ends. The CDR3 loop spans 15 amino acids. Looked up from germline, CDR1 is SGHRS and CDR2 is YFSETQ. In nucleotides, the CDR3 is TGCGCCAGCAGCTTCAGGGGAGACTCTGGAAACACCATATATTTT. This sequence encodes CASSFRGDSGNTIYF.

This clone showed up many times. The chain links TRBV19 to TRBJ2-3; 10 positions match TRBD2. J gave up 2 bases and V 2 bases, and 7 bases lay outside the gene matches. This CDR3 is built from 17 residues. CDR1 and CDR2 from the germline V gene are LNHDA and SQIVND (reference sequence). This CDR3 is CASSIYLAGDNTDTQYF. CDR3 coding DNA: TGTGCCAGTAGTATATACCTAGCGGGGGACAACACAGATACGCAGTATTTT.

The rearrangement uses TRBV6-1 and TRBJ2-1, with D tentatively TRBD1 (5 bases). CDR1 is MNHNS and CDR2 is SASEGT in the germline V gene. V was clipped by 2 bases and J by 15 bases, with 20 bases between them. This CDR3 has 14 residues. In DNA form, the CDR3 reads TGTGCCAGCAGTGAACTCAGTTCAGTAGGGGTTCGGTTCTTC. Its protein is CASSELSSVGVRFF.

The chain uses TRBV5-1 and TRBJ2-2, with a possible D match to TRBD1 (6 bases). V gave up 5 bases and J gave up 5 bases, with 13 bases separating them. This CDR3 contains 14 residues. From germline, CDR1 is SGHRS and CDR2 YFSETQ. CDR3 in DNA: TGCGCCAGCAGTCCAGGGGATAGGACCGGGGAGCTGTTTTTT. This sequence encodes CASSPGDRTGELFF.

The V gene is TRBV7-2, the J gene TRBJ2-1, with TRBD2 matching 7 bases. There are 13 residues in the CDR3. Trimming at V came to 5 bases and at J to 6 bases, leaving 4 bases not matched to a gene. The germline V gene encodes CDR1 SGHTA and CDR2 FQGNSA. For the CDR3, the DNA is TGTGCCAGCAGCCCGACGGGGGGCAATGAGCAGTTCTTC. Protein product: CASSPTGGNEQFF.

Worth noting for this clone: Other DNA sequences within the sample encode an identical CDR3. This rearrangement joins TRBV19 to TRBJ1-2; no clear D gene. Germline CDR1 LNHDA, CDR2 SQIVND (reference sequence). V was shortened by 1 base and J by 0 bases, with 9 bases between the two germline ends. This CDR3 has 15 residues. This CDR3 reads CASSIGTVANYGYTF. The CDR3 DNA reads as TGTGCCAGTAGTATAGGGACTGTAGCTAACTATGGCTACACCTTC.

V gene TRBV6-5 combines with J gene TRBJ2-3; 10 nucleotides match TRBD2. V lost 4 bases and J lost 7; bases outside the gene matches: 5. CDR3 length: 14 residues. Germline V gene data show CDR1 as MNHEY and CDR2 as SVGAGI. CDR3 loop: CASSWKRGGNTQYF. In nucleotides, the CDR3 is TGTGCCAGCAGTTGGAAGCGGGGGGGTAATACGCAGTATTTT.

The chain has TRBV5-1 and TRBJ2-3; possibly TRBD1 for D (5 bases). The CDR3 is 12 residues long. V was pared by 0 bases and J by 6 bases, with 5 bases between. Germline CDR1 is SGHRS and CDR2 is YFSETQ. This CDR3 reads CASSLEGDTQYF. CDR3 nucleotides: TGCGCCAGCAGCTTGGAGGGGGATACGCAGTATTTT.

V and J are TRBV6-5 and TRBJ1-1; the D is unclear. CDR1 and CDR2 from the germline V gene are MNHEY and SVGAGI. V was shortened by 7 bases and J by 5 bases, with 11 bases between the two germline ends. There are 12 residues in the CDR3. The CDR3 DNA reads as TGTGCCAGCACCAATCGAGGGACTGAAGCTTTCTTT. It yields the protein CASTNRGTEAFF.

This chain joins TRBV2 and TRBJ2-3; 7 nucleotides match TRBD1. Germline CDR1 is SNHLY and CDR2 is FYNNEI. This CDR3 is built from 14 residues. With 10 bases clipped from V and 2 bases from J, the junction kept 9 bases outside the gene matches. CDR3 region: CATKQGQNTDTQYF. As DNA, the CDR3 is TGTGCCACGAAACAGGGGCAAAACACAGATACGCAGTATTTT.

The rearrangement uses TRBV6-6 and TRBJ2-3, with 8 bases matching TRBD1. This CDR3 spans 17 amino acids. Trimming took 5 bases from V and 2 from J; bases not matched to a gene: 12. Looked up from germline, CDR1 is MNHNY and CDR2 is SVGAGI (reference sequence). CDR3 amino acids: CASSPSPGTGYTDTQYF. DNA for the CDR3: TGTGCCAGCAGTCCGAGCCCCGGGACAGGATACACAGATACGCAGTATTTT.

This chain joins TRBV3-1 (or the pseudogene TRBV3-2) and TRBJ2-2; the D is unclear. V shed 1 base and J shed 6 bases, with 12 bases lying between them. The CDR3 runs 15 residues. CDR1 LGHDT and CDR2 YNNKEL come from the germline V gene (reference sequence). CDR3 DNA sequence: TGTGCCAGCAGCCAAGTCGTCAGTCCATCCGGGGAGCTGTTTTTT. Its translation is CASSQVVSPSGELFF.

In nucleotides, the CDR3 is TGTGCCAGCAGCTTAGAGGGACAGGGAAGGGAGTACTTC. Translated, it gives CASSLEGQGREYF. The chain has TRBV7-9 and TRBJ2-4; 9 nucleotides line up with TRBD1. The CDR3 is made up of 13 amino acids. V trimming: 1 base; J trimming: 14 bases; junction bases outside the gene matches: 6. Per the germline V gene, CDR1 is SEHNR and CDR2 is FQNEAQ (reference sequence).

This clone was seen a handful of times. The chain uses TRBV28 and TRBJ1-1; perhaps TRBD1 as D (6 bases). Trimming took off 2 bases at V and 3 bases at J, with 19 bases between the two ends. Germline V lookup: CDR1 MDHEN, CDR2 SYDVKM. The CDR3 extends over 17 amino acids. CDR3 nucleotides: TGTGCCAGCAGTTTACAGCCGAAACCCCCAGGGGACACTGAAGCTTTCTTT. Its translation is CASSLQPKPPGDTEAFF.

The table lists this clone with a count of one. Other DNA sequences of this sample code for an identical CDR3. This chain connects TRBV2 to TRBJ2-2; 9 positions match TRBD2. V shed 4 bases and J 1 base; nucleotides not matched to a gene: 1. CDR1 SNHLY and CDR2 FYNNEI come from the germline V gene. This CDR3 contains 15 residues. This CDR3 is CASSVRGGNTGELFF. As DNA, the CDR3 is TGTGCCAGCAGTGTGCGGGGGGGGAACACCGGGGAGCTGTTTTTT. The full variable domain, in which reference TRBV2 and TRBJ2-2 provide the parts outside the CDR3, is EPEVTQTPSHQVTQMGQEVILRCVPISNHLYFYWYRQILGQKVEFLVSFYNNEISEKSEIFDDQFSVERPDGSNFTLKIRSTKLEDSAMYFCASSVRGGNTGELFFGEGSRLTVL.

The J gene is TRBJ2-2, the V gene TRBV4-2; 11 positions match TRBD2. The CDR3 is 21 amino acids. The junction had 16 bases not matched to a gene; V was cut back by 0 bases and J by 4 bases. The V gene's germline CDR1 is LGHNA and CDR2 YNFKEQ. In nucleotides, the CDR3 is TGTGCCAGCAGCCAAGAATCTTGGACTAGCGGGTCCTCCGGGGGCACCGGGGAGCTGTTTTTT. Amino acid sequence: CASSQESWTSGSSGGTGELFF.

J is TRBJ2-7 and V is TRBV30; TRBD2 agrees at 12 bases. V lost 3 bases, J lost 3 bases, and 0 bases stayed unmatched. Germline V gene data show CDR1 as GTSNPN and CDR2 as SVGIG (reference sequence). This CDR3 is built from 13 residues. CDR3 protein: CAWRTSGGYEQYF. DNA of the CDR3: TGTGCCTGGAGGACTAGCGGGGGCTACGAGCAGTACTTC.

The gene calls are TRBV10-3 and TRBJ1-4; 8 positions agree with TRBD1. CDR1 and CDR2 (germline): ENHRY, SYGVKD. The junction had 8 bases not matched to a gene; V was cut back by 4 bases and J by 7 bases. This CDR3 contains 15 residues. CDR3 DNA sequence: TGTGCCATCAGTGGCGGACAGGGATTGGGTGAAAAACTGTTTTTT. It is translated as CAISGGQGLGEKLFF.

The genes are TRBV15 and TRBJ1-1; 7 bases map to TRBD1. The CDR3 length is 15 residues. Germline V gene lookup returns CDR1 LNHNV and CDR2 YYDKDF (reference sequence). Trimming took 2 bases from V and 8 from J; bases not matched to a gene: 11. CDR3 region: CATSRPGTGTEEAFF. The CDR3 coding sequence is TGTGCCACCAGCAGACCCGGTACCGGGACAGAGGAAGCTTTCTTT.

The gene calls are TRBV5-1 and TRBJ2-1, with TRBD1 matching 9 bases. V lost 5 bases and J lost 6; bases outside the gene matches: 6. CDR1 and CDR2 (germline): SGHRS, YFSETQ. This CDR3 region has 14 residues. CDR3 in amino acids: CASRRDRARNEQFF. The DNA of the CDR3 is TGCGCCAGCAGACGGGACAGGGCCCGCAATGAGCAGTTCTTC.

The chain recombines TRBV4-1 with TRBJ1-5; 9 positions match TRBD1. Losses at the gene ends were 0 bases for V and 4 bases for J; bases not matched to a gene: 7. The CDR3 loop spans 17 amino acids. The germline V gene encodes CDR1 MGHRA and CDR2 YSYEKL. The CDR3 nucleotides read TGCGCCAGCAGCCAAGATCCTCCCGGGACAGGGAATCAGCCCCAGCATTTT. This encodes CASSQDPPGTGNQPQHF.

In DNA, the CDR3 is TGTGCCAGCAGCCCCCGGACTAGCGGGGGAGAGACCCAGTACTTC. It specifies CASSPRTSGGETQYF. The chain has TRBV7-2 and TRBJ2-5, with TRBD2 identical over 13 bases. The CDR3 has 15 amino acids. V dropped 5 bases and J dropped 4; count of bases not matched to a gene: 4. CDR1 and CDR2 from the germline V gene are SGHTA and FQGNSA.